This T cell receptor (beta chain) was observed in a study of blood T cell repertoires in COVID-19 (dated by TCRdb to 2018 to 2020). Notes on the research overall: Samples covering the acute and convalescent phases of COVID-19 were provided by collaborators in the United States, Italy and Spain. Deeply sampled blood TCRbeta repertoires from subjects exposed to, actively infected with, or recovered from COVID-19 were included in the dataset. The prospective study material was composed of cDNA or gDNA derived from T cells, B-cell-depleted T cells, or PBMCs. Sample metadata almost always included a de-identified subject ID, COVID-19 status, age in years and sex. Where HLA class I and class II types were available, the types were taken from metadata supplied by the sample provider, not from assay-based typing. The samples were drawn from the first 160 participants of the ongoing ImmuneRACE study and from 1,254 subjects provided by 6 global collaborators. The repertoires were made available in a free public database intended to serve as a resource for research on the immune response to SARS-CoV-2. The full study reports these points: The amount of clinical and demographic metadata varied by source and participant and was provided uncurated.

Details on this clone: Its antigen is still unknown. Base qualities are not recorded, but no much larger clone differs from it by a single base.

TCRbeta CDR3 regions were amplified from genomic DNA by means of the immunoSEQ Assay, a bias-controlled multiplex PCR. The authors' pipeline ran thus. The number of nucleated cells in each sample was estimated from the amplification of reference gene primers within the assay. To quantify the absolute abundance of each unique TCRbeta CDR3 rearrangement, sequence reads were collapsed and filtered. For each sample, productive Simpson clonality was calculated as the square root of Simpson's diversity index across productive rearrangements. The table comes from immuneACCESS by way of TCRdb, which keeps in-frame sequences with V and J called. Part of the clones is missing from these tables; in studies checked, under half for an unresolved V gene and the rest for unknown reasons. The DNA gave D and trimming, while V, J and clone size come from that table. The sample table holds more than 130,000 clones, of which about four fifths were seen once. About 9.3% of the sample is held by the ten biggest clonotypes.

Whole blood was collected in K2EDTA tubes by collaborating institutions according to the institutions' own protocols. Collaborator samples were shipped for TCRbeta analysis as frozen whole blood, isolated PBMCs, or DNA extracted from either sample type. Compared with germline, V lacks 3 bases and J lacks 2 bases; bases without a gene match: 6. Its CDR3 holds 16 amino acids, cysteine through phenylalanine. The CDR3 DNA has 48 bases and is translated from base 1. CDR1 is given as KGHSH and CDR2 as LQKENI, both from the germline V gene. Sequencing was performed on peripheral blood. The rearranged segments are TRBV18 and TRBJ2-2, with 7 middle bases fitting TRBD1. The TCR was taken from a woman older than 75 in a cohort sampled during active or convalescent COVID-19. The sequence in DNA is TGTGCCAGCTCACCCGGACAGGTCCTAAACACCGGGGAGCTGTTTTTT. Its protein product is CASSPGQVLNTGELFF.